Listed below are T cell receptor beta chains from one sample, sequenced in a study of beta chain features in type 1 diabetes. Sequencing used immunoSEQ multiplex PCR; TCRdb keeps in-frame clones, though not all of them. Here the sample spans 250,000 to 300,000 clones, around 22% being singletons. The sample was naive CD4+ T cells from blood. The origin of the receptors is a woman aged 25 to 39 with type 1 diabetes. The CDR3 runs from the conserved cysteine through the conserved F or W. A D gene is named only where the DNA matches it firmly. Size tells how often a clone was seen (once, few, many) or the class of an expanded clone, and some rows leave it out.

TRBD2 | TRBJ2-1 | few | TRBV25-1 | CASSARGLAGHNEQFF | TGTGCCAGCAGTGCCCGGGGACTAGCGGGACACAATGAGCAGTTCTTC
. | TRBJ2-3 | few | TRBV29-1 | CSVAADSSTDTQYF | TGCAGCGTTGCTGCGGACAGCAGCACAGATACGCAGTATTTT
. | TRBJ1-1 | . | TRBV6-1 | CASSDRDTEAFF | TGTGCCAGCAGTGACAGGGACACTGAAGCTTTCTTT
. | TRBJ2-1 | few | TRBV7-7 | CASSQLSGAYNEQFF | TGTGCTAGCAGCCAACTTAGCGGAGCCTACAATGAGCAGTTCTTC
. | TRBJ2-7 | . | TRBV9 | CASSVAGSTYEQYF | TGTGCCAGCAGCGTAGCAGGCTCCACCTACGAGCAGTACTTC
. | TRBJ2-2 | . | TRBV4-1 | CASSQENRGGLGELFF | TGCGCCAGCAGCCAAGAGAACAGGGGGGGCCTCGGGGAGCTGTTTTTT
. | TRBJ2-7 | . | TRBV27 | CASSFLPLYEQYF | TGTGCCAGCAGTTTTCTCCCTCTCTACGAGCAGTACTTC
TRBD1 | TRBJ2-7 | few | TRBV7-3 | CASSLRGGDSYEQYF | TGTGCCAGCAGCTTAAGAGGGGGCGACTCCTACGAGCAGTACTTC
TRBD1 | TRBJ2-5 | few | TRBV7-8 | CASSFRQGPQETQYF | TGTGCCAGCAGCTTTAGACAGGGGCCCCAAGAGACCCAGTACTTC
. | TRBJ1-2 | few | TRBV21-1 | CAGRDRGNYGYTF | TGTGCCGGCCGGGACAGGGGGAACTATGGCTACACCTTC
. | TRBJ2-7 | . | TRBV25-1 | CASSAIGRSYEQYF | TGTGCCAGCAGTGCTATTGGGAGATCGTACGAGCAGTACTTC
. | TRBJ1-3 | few | TRBV30 | CAWSVRHSGNTIYF | TGTGCCTGGAGTGTACGACACTCTGGAAACACCATATATTTT
TRBD2 | TRBJ2-7 | . | TRBV12-5 | CASGLRLAGVSEQYF | TGTGCTAGTGGTTTGAGACTAGCGGGAGTTAGCGAGCAGTACTTC
. | TRBJ2-4 | few | TRBV10-1 | CASSESRRSIQYF | TGCGCCAGCAGTGAGTCGAGGAGAAGCATTCAGTACTTC
. | TRBJ2-7 | . | TRBV11-2 | CASSLVGRLDSYEQYF | TGTGCCAGCAGCTTAGTAGGCCGGCTAGACTCCTACGAGCAGTACTTC
TRBD2 | TRBJ2-3 | few | TRBV29-1 | CSARGRVTDTQYF | TGCAGCGCCCGAGGGAGGGTAACAGATACGCAGTATTTT
TRBD2 | TRBJ2-5 | . | TRBV7-7 | CASSRAGIQETQYF | TGTGCTAGCAGTAGAGCGGGGATACAAGAGACCCAGTACTTC
TRBD1 | TRBJ2-1 | . | TRBV7-9 | CASSWGQIPYNEQFF | TGTGCCAGCAGCTGGGGACAGATCCCCTACAATGAGCAGTTCTTC
. | TRBJ2-1 | . | TRBV7-9 | CASSEDNEQFF | TGTGCCAGCAGCGAGGACAATGAGCAGTTCTTC
. | TRBJ1-2 | few | TRBV7-9 | CASSLEGGYGYTF | TGTGCCAGCAGCCTTGAGGGAGGCTATGGCTACACCTTC